The 22 T cell receptor beta chains below were found in one sample sequenced in a study of blood T cell repertoires in COVID-19. The data were produced by immunoSEQ multiplex PCR, yet TCRdb's version contains in-frame clones alone and is incomplete. The table has roughly 77,000 clones, about 87% seen once. Material: peripheral blood. The receptors were gathered from a man aged 45-65 years with active COVID-19.

This sequence joins TRBV5-6 and TRBJ2-7, with 12 bases fitting TRBD1. The CDR3 has 18 residues. Germline CDR1 is SGHDT and CDR2 is YYEEEE. With V trimmed by 4 bases and J by 4 bases, 15 bases remained unmatched. CDR3 DNA: TGTGCCAGCAGCCCCCGGGACAGGGGGCCCCGAGACCGTTACGAGCAGTACTTC. It specifies CASSPRDRGPRDRYEQYF.

The J gene is TRBJ2-2, the V gene TRBV24-1; unclear D gene. V lost 2 bases, J lost 6 bases, and 9 bases lay in between. CDR1 is KGHDR and CDR2 is SFDVKD in the germline V gene. CDR3 size: 14 residues. The CDR3 is CATSDSNPPGELFF. CDR3 nucleotides: TGTGCCACCAGTGATTCTAACCCTCCCGGGGAGCTGTTTTTT.

The CDR3 DNA is TGTGCCAGCAGCCAGGACAGGATGAACACTGAAGCTTTCTTT. Translation gives CASSQDRMNTEAFF. This chain joins TRBV3-1 (or the pseudogene TRBV3-2) and TRBJ1-1; 7 positions agree with TRBD1. The CDR3 length is 14 residues. Germline V gene lookup returns CDR1 LGHDT and CDR2 YNNKEL (reference sequence). J was trimmed by 0 bases and V by 3 bases; bases with no gene match: 1.

This clone was observed a handful of times. This rearrangement joins TRBV7-8 to TRBJ2-2, with D possibly being TRBD2 (6 bases). The V end was cut by 5 bases, the J end by 1 base, with 11 bases between. Germline loops: CDR1 SGHVS, CDR2 FQNEAQ. The CDR3 is 15 amino acids. The CDR3 sequence: CASSRDWMNTGELFF. For the CDR3, the DNA is TGTGCCAGCAGCCGGGACTGGATGAACACCGGGGAGCTGTTTTTT.

V is TRBV7-9 and J is TRBJ1-1; D gene unclear. Trimming pared 1 base from V and 1 base from J, leaving 7 bases between. Germline V gene lookup returns CDR1 SEHNR and CDR2 FQNEAQ (reference sequence). The CDR3 length is 14 residues. CDR3 nucleotides: TGTGCCAGCAGCTTAGGGGGAGGGAACACTGAAGCTTTCTTT. Protein: CASSLGGGNTEAFF.

The chain joins TRBV11-1 to TRBJ2-3; D is perhaps TRBD1 (5 bases). CDR3 size: 14 residues. The germline V gene has CDR1 SGHAT and CDR2 FQDESV (reference sequence). V was shortened by 2 bases and J by 4 bases, with 10 bases between the two germline ends. CDR3 loop: CASSLFVQADTQYF. Written as DNA, the CDR3 is TGTGCCAGCAGCTTATTTGTACAGGCAGATACGCAGTATTTT.

The genes are TRBV6-5 and TRBJ1-6; maybe TRBD1 (5 bases). Germline CDR1 reads MNHEY; CDR2 reads SVGAGI. CDR3 size: 13 residues. The V gene lost 7 bases and the J gene lost 10 bases, with 14 bases spanning the gap. The CDR3 DNA sequence: TGTGCCAGCATTCTAAGGGGTGGGTCACCCCTCCACTTT. Amino acid sequence: CASILRGGSPLHF.

The gene calls are TRBV7-2 and TRBJ2-7; TRBD1 matches 10 bases. The CDR3 totals 18 residues. Germline V gives CDR1 SGHTA, CDR2 FQGNSA. V dropped 2 bases and J dropped 8; count of bases not matched to a gene: 18. CDR3 in DNA: TGTGCCAGCAGCTTAATAGTCGGGCGGACAGGGGGTGCCGCCAAGCAGTACTTC. Amino acid sequence: CASSLIVGRTGGAAKQYF.

The J gene is TRBJ2-7, the V gene TRBV5-6; D ambiguous. In germline, CDR1 is SGHDT, CDR2 YYEEEE. Trimming removed 0 bases from V and 0 bases from J, with 4 bases in between. This CDR3 has 13 residues. The CDR3 sequence is CASSLGHSYEQYF. The CDR3 DNA is TGTGCCAGCAGCTTGGGGCACTCCTACGAGCAGTACTTC.

The gene calls are TRBV2 and TRBJ1-3, with 7 positions matching TRBD1. The V gene end was trimmed by 6 bases and the J gene end by 0 bases; junction bases not matched to a gene: 8. The germline CDR1 and CDR2 sequences are SNHLY and FYNNEI. The CDR3 is 16 residues long. In DNA form, the CDR3 reads TGTGCCAGCAGATACCGGGACAGTAGCTCTGGAAACACCATATATTTT. Translating it yields CASRYRDSSSGNTIYF.

V and J are TRBV29-1 and TRBJ1-1; 9 bases fit TRBD1. The V gene end was trimmed by 7 bases and the J gene end by 1 base; junction bases not matched to a gene: 4. The germline CDR1 and CDR2 sequences are SQVTM and ANQGSEA. The CDR3 is made up of 13 amino acids. Here the CDR3 reads CSAGQGQNTEAFF. In DNA, the CDR3 is TGCAGCGCCGGACAGGGGCAGAACACTGAAGCTTTCTTT. Full variable domain (outside the CDR3, taken from reference TRBV29-1 and TRBJ1-1): SAVISQKPSRDICQRGTSLTIQCQVDSQVTMMFWYRQQPGQSLTLIATANQGSEATYESGFVIDKFPISRPNLTFSTLTVSNMSPEDSSIYLCSAGQGQNTEAFFGQGTRLTVV.

The chain joins TRBV7-8 to TRBJ2-5; maybe TRBD1 (6 bases). CDR1 and CDR2 from the germline V gene are SGHVS and FQNEAQ. Trimming took off 2 bases at V and 1 base at J, with 11 bases between the two ends. There are 15 residues in the CDR3. CDR3 region: CASSLIRGLQETQYF. The DNA for the CDR3 is TGTGCCAGCAGCTTAATCAGGGGCCTCCAAGAGACCCAGTACTTC.

Concerning this clone: The junction and the germline gene differ at one end; a read error may be behind it. This chain connects TRBV19 to TRBJ2-5; 7 bases are shared with TRBD2. The CDR3 length is 11 residues. Germline CDR1 and CDR2: LNHDA and SQIVND (reference sequence). CDR3 protein: CSRGWGETQYF. CDR3 coding DNA: TGCTCGCGGGGGTGGGGAGAGACCCAGTACTTC.

The table lists this clone with a count of one. This chain connects TRBV19 to TRBJ1-2; tentatively, D is TRBD1 (5 bases). V lost 5 bases to trimming and J lost 0 bases, with 13 bases between them. CDR1 and CDR2 from the germline V gene are LNHDA and SQIVND (reference sequence). This CDR3 region has 15 residues. The CDR3 here is CASSQSGGTNYGYTF. As DNA, the CDR3 is TGTGCCAGTAGTCAGTCGGGGGGTACTAACTATGGCTACACCTTC.

The V gene is TRBV5-4, the J gene TRBJ2-7, with 7 positions matching TRBD1. The V segment lost 0 bases and the J segment 3 bases; nucleotides outside the gene matches: 6. Germline CDR1 and CDR2: SGHNT and YYREEE (reference sequence). The CDR3 is 15 amino acids. Here the CDR3 DNA reads TGTGCCAGCAGCTTGGGAAGGGGGACAGACTACGAGCAGTACTTC. It encodes CASSLGRGTDYEQYF.

The chain recombines TRBV18 with TRBJ2-7, with a weak D call TRBD1 (5 bases). Trimming removed 3 bases from V and 4 bases from J, with 16 bases in between. Germline V gene lookup returns CDR1 KGHSH and CDR2 LQKENI. The CDR3 totals 15 residues. CDR3 region: CASSPSSTDFYEQYF. CDR3 coding DNA: TGTGCCAGCTCACCTAGCTCGACAGATTTTTACGAGCAGTACTTC.

This clone has a single count. The chain links TRBV6-6 to TRBJ1-1; a weak D match, TRBD1 (5 bases). CDR1 MNHNY and CDR2 SVGAGI come from the germline V gene (reference sequence). Trimming removed 5 bases at V and 1 base at J, with 17 bases between. The CDR3 is 16 residues long. CDR3 in DNA: TGTGCCAGCAGTCGATACCCGGGAGGGGCGAACACTGAAGCTTTCTTT. Its protein is CASSRYPGGANTEAFF.

The gene calls are TRBV4-1 and TRBJ2-5, with 8 nucleotides matching TRBD2. The germline V gene has CDR1 MGHRA and CDR2 YSYEKL. The CDR3 is 18 residues long. Germline trimming cut 1 base from V and 2 bases from J; bases unmatched to any gene: 12. CDR3: CASSQVGRGGERQETQYF. The CDR3 region has the DNA TGCGCCAGCAGCCAAGTCGGGAGGGGGGGAGAGCGGCAAGAGACCCAGTACTTC.

This chain links TRBV15 with TRBJ1-5, with D perhaps TRBD1 (5 bases). The CDR3 sequence is 15 residues long. The germline CDR1 and CDR2 sequences are LNHNV and YYDKDF (reference sequence). V lost 0 bases to trimming and J lost 8 bases, with 14 bases between them. The CDR3 nucleotides read TGTGCCACCAGCAGAGATCCCTATAAAGGGGAGCCCCAGCATTTT. Translating it yields CATSRDPYKGEPQHF.

This clone was detected once. This rearrangement joins TRBV6-1 to TRBJ2-3; 7 bases match TRBD2. J gave up 2 bases and V 1 base, and 9 bases lay outside the gene matches. Germline values: CDR1 MNHNS, CDR2 SASEGT. The CDR3 covers 17 residues. CDR3 DNA sequence: TGTGCCAGCAGTGAAGAGGGGCTAGCGGACACCACAGATACGCAGTATTTT. Its translation: CASSEEGLADTTDTQYF.

V gene TRBV2 combines with J gene TRBJ2-7; TRBD1 might be the D (6 bases). V was shortened by 5 bases and J by 0 bases, with 14 bases between the two germline ends. The germline CDR1 and CDR2 sequences are SNHLY and FYNNEI. CDR3 length: 15 amino acids. The DNA of the CDR3 is TGTGCCAGCAGTCCCAGTGAAGGGGGCTCCTACGAGCAGTACTTC. As protein: CASSPSEGGSYEQYF.

This chain uses TRBV30 with TRBJ2-2; 9 bases fit TRBD1. The CDR3 extends over 16 amino acids. Germline V gives CDR1 GTSNPN, CDR2 SVGIG (reference sequence). J lost 4 bases, V lost 3 bases, and 9 bases had no gene match. In nucleotides, the CDR3 is TGTGCCTGGAGGCAAACCGGGACAGGGCTCACCGGGGAGCTGTTTTTT. It codes for CAWRQTGTGLTGELFF.